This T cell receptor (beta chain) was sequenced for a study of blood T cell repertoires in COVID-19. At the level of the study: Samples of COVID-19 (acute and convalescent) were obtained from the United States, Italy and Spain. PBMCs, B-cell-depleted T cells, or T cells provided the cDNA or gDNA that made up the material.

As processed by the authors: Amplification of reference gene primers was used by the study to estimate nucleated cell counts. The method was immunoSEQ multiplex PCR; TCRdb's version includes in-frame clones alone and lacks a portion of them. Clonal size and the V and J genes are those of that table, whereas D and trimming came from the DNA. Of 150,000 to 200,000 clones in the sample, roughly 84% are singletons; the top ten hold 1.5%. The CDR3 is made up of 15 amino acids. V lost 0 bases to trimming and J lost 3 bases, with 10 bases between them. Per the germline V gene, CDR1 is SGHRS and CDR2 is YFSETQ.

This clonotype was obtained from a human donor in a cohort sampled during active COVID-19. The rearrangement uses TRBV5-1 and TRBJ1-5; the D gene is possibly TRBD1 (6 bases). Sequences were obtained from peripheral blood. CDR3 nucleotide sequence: TGCGCCAGCAGCTTGGAAGGACAGACCAATCAGCCCCAGCATTTT. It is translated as CASSLEGQTNQPQHF.